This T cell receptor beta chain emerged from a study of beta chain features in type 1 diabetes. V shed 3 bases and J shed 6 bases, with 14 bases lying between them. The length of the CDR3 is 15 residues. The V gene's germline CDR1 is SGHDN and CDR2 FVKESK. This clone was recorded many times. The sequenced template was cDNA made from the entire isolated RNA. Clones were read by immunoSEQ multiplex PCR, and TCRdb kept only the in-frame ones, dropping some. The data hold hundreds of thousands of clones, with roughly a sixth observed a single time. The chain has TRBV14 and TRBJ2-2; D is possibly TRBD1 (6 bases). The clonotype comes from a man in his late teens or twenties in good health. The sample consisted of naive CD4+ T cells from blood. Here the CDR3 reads CASSHLDRLAGELFF. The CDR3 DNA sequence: TGTGCCAGCAGCCACTTAGACAGGCTGGCCGGGGAGCTGTTTTTT.